Here is one T cell receptor beta chain with its context. Per the germline V gene, CDR1 is LNHNV and CDR2 is YYDKDF (reference sequence). Deletions cut 0 bases from V and 4 bases from J, with 18 bases between. This CDR3 has 17 residues. Alongside a J-beta primer mix, a sample-barcoded 5' primer served in a second PCR lasting about 6 to 12 cycles. TCRdb independently ran MiXCR on the 5' RACE reads; one entry per CDR3 protein. The sample shows around 850,000 distinct CDR3 sequences, about 36% of them seen only once. The entry originates in a study of blood T cells in healthy people across ages. This chain uses TRBV15 with TRBJ1-2; the D is unclear. Sample: blood. The TCR comes from a man aged 18 to 30 in good health. The DNA of the CDR3 is TGTGCCACCAGCAGAGATGTGGGAACAGAAGTACCCTATGGCTACACCTTC. Encoded protein: CATSRDVGTEVPYGYTF.